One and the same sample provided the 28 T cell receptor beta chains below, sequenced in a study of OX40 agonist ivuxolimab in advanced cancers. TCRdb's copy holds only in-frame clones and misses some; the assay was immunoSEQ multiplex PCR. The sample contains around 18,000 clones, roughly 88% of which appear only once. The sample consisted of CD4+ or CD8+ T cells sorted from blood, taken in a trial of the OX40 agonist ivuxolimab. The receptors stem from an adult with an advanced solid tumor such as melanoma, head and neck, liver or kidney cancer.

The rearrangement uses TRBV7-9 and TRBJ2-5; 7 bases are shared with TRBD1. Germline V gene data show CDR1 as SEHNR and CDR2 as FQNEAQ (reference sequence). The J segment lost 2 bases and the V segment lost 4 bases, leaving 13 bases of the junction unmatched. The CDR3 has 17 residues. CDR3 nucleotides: TGTGCCAGCAGCTCACAGGCAGGGGGTTGGCGACAAGAGACCCAGTACTTC. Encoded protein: CASSSQAGGWRQETQYF.

CDR3 protein: CASSLSLAGSDEQYF. In DNA form, the CDR3 reads TGTGCCAGCAGTTTATCCCTAGCGGGTTCGGACGAGCAGTACTTC. V and J are TRBV27 and TRBJ2-7, with 8 nucleotides matching TRBD2. The CDR3 loop spans 15 amino acids. The V gene's germline CDR1 is MNHEY and CDR2 SMNVEV (reference sequence). V lost 0 bases, J lost 5 bases, and 6 bases stayed unmatched.

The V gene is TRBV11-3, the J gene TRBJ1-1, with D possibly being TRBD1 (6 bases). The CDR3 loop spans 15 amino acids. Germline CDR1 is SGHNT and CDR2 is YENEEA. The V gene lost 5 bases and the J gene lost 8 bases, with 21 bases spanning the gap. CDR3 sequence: CASSDFRGGALEAFF. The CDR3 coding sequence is TGTGCCAGCAGCGACTTCCGGGGGGGGGCCTTGGAAGCTTTCTTT.

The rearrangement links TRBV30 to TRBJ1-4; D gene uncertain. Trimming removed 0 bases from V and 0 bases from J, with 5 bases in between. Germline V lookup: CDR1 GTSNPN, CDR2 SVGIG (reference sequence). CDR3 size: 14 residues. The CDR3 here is CAWSVGTTNEKLFF. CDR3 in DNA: TGTGCCTGGAGTGTAGGTACAACTAATGAAAAACTGTTTTTT.

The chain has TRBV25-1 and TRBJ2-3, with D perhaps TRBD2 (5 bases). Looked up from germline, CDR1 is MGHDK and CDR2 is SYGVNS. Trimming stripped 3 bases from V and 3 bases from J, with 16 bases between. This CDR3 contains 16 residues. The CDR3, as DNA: TGTGCCAGCAGTGACCCCCGGCGGGTTGAGACAGATACGCAGTATTTT. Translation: CASSDPRRVETDTQYF.

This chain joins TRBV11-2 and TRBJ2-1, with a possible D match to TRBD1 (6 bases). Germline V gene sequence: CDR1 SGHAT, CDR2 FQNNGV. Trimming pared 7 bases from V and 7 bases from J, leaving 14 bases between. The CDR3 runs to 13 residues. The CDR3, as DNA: TGTGCCAGCACCTACACAGGGCAGAATGAGCAGTTCTTC. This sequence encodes CASTYTGQNEQFF.

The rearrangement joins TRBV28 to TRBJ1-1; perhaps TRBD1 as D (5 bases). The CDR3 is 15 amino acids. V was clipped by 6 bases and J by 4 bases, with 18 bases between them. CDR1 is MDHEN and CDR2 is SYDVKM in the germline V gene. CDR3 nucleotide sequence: TGTGCCAGCAGACTTCCGCCAGGGTGGGGCACTGAAGCTTTCTTT. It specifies CASRLPPGWGTEAFF.

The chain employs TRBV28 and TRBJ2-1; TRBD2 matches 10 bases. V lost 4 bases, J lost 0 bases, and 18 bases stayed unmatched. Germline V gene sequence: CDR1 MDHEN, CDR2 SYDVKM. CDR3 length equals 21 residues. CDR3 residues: CASSSRTATSGKGSSYNEQFF. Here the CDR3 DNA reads TGTGCCAGCAGTTCACGGACCGCAACTAGCGGGAAAGGGAGCTCCTACAATGAGCAGTTCTTC.

The CDR3 nucleotides read TGCGCCAGCAGCCCACTGACTAGCGGAAACTACAATGAGCAGTTCTTC. Translation: CASSPLTSGNYNEQFF. The chain has TRBV4-1 and TRBJ2-1; TRBD2 matches 9 bases. Trimming at V came to 4 bases and at J to 3 bases, leaving 7 bases not matched to a gene. The CDR3 length is 16 residues. Germline lookup yields CDR1 MGHRA and CDR2 YSYEKL.

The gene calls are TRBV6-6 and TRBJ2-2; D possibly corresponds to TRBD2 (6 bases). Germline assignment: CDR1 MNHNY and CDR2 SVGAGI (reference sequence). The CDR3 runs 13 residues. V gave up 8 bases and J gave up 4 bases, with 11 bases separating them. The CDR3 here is CASVPGVTGELFF. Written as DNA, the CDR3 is TGTGCCAGCGTTCCGGGAGTCACCGGGGAGCTGTTTTTT.

The CDR3 DNA reads as TGTGCCAGCAGCGGGACTAGCGGATCCTACAATGAGCAGTTCTTC. It encodes CASSGTSGSYNEQFF. V is TRBV5-4 and J is TRBJ2-1; 11 bases fit TRBD2. CDR3 length: 15 amino acids. Trimming took 4 bases from V and 1 from J; bases not matched to a gene: 1. CDR1 and CDR2 (germline): SGHNT, YYREEE (reference sequence).

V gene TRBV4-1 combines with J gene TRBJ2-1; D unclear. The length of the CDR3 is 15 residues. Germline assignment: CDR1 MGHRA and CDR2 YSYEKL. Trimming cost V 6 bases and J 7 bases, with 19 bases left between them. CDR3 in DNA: TGCGCCAGCAGAGGAACGGTTACCCAAGGGAATGAGCAGTTCTTC. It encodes CASRGTVTQGNEQFF.

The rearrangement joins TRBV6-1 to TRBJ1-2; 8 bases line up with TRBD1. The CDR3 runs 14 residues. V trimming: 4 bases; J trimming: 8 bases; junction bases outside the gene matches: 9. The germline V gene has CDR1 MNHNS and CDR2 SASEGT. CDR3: CASSAWDRRNGYTF. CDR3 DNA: TGTGCCAGCAGTGCTTGGGACAGGAGAAACGGCTACACCTTC.

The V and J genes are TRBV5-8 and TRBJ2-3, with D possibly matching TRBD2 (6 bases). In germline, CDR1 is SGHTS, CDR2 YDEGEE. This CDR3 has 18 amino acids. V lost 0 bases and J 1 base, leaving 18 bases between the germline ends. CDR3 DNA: TGTGCCAGCAGCTTGGGGAGGGTTGAACCCATAGGCACAGATACGCAGTATTTT. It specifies CASSLGRVEPIGTDTQYF.

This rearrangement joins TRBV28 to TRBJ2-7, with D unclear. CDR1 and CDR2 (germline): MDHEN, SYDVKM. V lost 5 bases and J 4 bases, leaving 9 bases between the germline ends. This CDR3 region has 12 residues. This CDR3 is CASSPGSYEQYF. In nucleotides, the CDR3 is TGTGCCAGCAGTCCAGGATCGTACGAGCAGTACTTC.

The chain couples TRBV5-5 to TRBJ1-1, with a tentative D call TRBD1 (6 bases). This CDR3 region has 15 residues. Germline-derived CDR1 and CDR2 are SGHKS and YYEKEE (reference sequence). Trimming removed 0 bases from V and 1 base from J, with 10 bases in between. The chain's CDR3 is CASSLGRGANTEAFF. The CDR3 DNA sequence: TGTGCCAGCAGCTTGGGGCGGGGGGCGAACACTGAAGCTTTCTTT.

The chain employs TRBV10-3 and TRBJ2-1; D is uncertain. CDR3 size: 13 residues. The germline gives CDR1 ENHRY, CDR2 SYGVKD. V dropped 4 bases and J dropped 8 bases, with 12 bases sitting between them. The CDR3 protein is CAISAEKTDEQFF. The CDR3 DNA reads TGTGCCATCAGTGCTGAGAAGACTGATGAGCAGTTCTTC.

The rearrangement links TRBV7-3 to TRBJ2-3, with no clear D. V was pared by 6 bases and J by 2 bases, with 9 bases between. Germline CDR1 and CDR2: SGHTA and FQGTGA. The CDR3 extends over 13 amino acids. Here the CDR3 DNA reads TGTGCCAGCAGTCCAATCCCCACAGATACGCAGTATTTT. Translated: CASSPIPTDTQYF.

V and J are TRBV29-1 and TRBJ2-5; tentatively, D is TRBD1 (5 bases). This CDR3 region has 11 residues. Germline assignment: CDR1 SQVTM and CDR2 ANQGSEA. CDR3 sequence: CSAGFGETQYF. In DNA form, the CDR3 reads TGCAGTGCAGGGTTCGGTGAGACCCAGTACTTC.

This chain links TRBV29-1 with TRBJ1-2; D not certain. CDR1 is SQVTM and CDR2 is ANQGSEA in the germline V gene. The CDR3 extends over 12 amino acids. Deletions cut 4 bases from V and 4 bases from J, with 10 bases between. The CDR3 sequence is CSVAEGGYGYTF. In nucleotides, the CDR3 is TGCAGCGTTGCGGAGGGAGGCTATGGCTACACCTTC.

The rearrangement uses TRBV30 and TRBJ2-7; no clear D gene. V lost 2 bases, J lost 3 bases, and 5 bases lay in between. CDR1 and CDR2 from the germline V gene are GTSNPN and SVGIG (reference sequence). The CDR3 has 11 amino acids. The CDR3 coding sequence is TGTGCCTGGAGTTTAGGCTACGAGCAGTACTTC. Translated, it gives CAWSLGYEQYF. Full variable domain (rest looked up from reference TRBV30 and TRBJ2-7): SQTIHQWPATLVQPVGSPLSLECTVEGTSNPNLYWYRQAAGRGLQLLFYSVGIGQISSEVPQNLSASRPQDRQFILSSKKLLLSDSGFYLCAWSLGYEQYFGPGTRLTVT.

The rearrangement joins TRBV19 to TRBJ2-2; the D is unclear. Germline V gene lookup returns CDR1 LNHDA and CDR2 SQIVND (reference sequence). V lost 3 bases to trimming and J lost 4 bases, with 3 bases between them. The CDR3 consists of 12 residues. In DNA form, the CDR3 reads TGTGCCAGTAGTATGGTCACCGGGGAGCTGTTTTTT. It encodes CASSMVTGELFF. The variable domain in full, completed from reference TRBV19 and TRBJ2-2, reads DGGITQSPKYLFRKEGQNVTLSCEQNLNHDAMYWYRQDPGQGLRLIYYSQIVNDFQKGDIAEGYSVSREKKESFPLTVTSAQKNPTAFYLCASSMVTGELFFGEGSRLTVL.

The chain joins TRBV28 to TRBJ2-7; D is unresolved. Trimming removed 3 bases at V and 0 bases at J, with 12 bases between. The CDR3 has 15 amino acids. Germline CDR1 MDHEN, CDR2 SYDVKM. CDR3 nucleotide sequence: TGTGCCAGCAGTTTGGAGCACGGTAGCTCCTACGAGCAGTACTTC. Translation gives CASSLEHGSSYEQYF.

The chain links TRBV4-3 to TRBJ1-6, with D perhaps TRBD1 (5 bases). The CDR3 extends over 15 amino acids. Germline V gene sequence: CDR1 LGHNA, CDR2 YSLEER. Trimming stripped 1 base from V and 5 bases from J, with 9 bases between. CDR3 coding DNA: TGCGCCAGCAGCCAAGGGGACCGAGATAATTCACCCCTCCACTTT. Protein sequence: CASSQGDRDNSPLHF.

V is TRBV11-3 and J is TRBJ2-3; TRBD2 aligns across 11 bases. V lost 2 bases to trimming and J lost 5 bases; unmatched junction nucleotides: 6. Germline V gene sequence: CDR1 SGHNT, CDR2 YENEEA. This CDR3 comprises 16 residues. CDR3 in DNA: TGTGCCAGCAGCTTACGACTAGCGGGGACCTTAGATACGCAGTATTTT. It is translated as CASSLRLAGTLDTQYF. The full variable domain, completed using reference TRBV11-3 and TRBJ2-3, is EAGVVQSPRYKIIEKKQPVAFWCNPISGHNTLYWYLQNLGQGPELLIRYENEEAVDDSQLPKDRFSAERLKGVDSTLKIQPAELGDSAVYLCASSLRLAGTLDTQYFGPGTRLTVL.

CDR3 region: CASSFNQRDTEAFF. The CDR3 DNA reads as TGTGCCAGCAGCTTCAATCAAAGGGACACTGAAGCTTTCTTT. This chain uses TRBV5-4 with TRBJ1-1; D not certain. V dropped 2 bases and J dropped 3 bases, with 11 bases sitting between them. The CDR3 has 14 amino acids. Germline V CDR1 and CDR2: SGHNT, YYREEE (reference sequence).

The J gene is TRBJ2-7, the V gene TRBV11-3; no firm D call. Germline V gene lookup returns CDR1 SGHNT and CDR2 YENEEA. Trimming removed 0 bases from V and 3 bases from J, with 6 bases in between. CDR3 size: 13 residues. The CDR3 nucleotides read TGTGCCAGCAGCTTAGACCACAGCTACGAGCAGTACTTC. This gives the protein CASSLDHSYEQYF.

The CDR3 loop is CAWSVGGPLDEQYF. The CDR3 bases are TGTGCCTGGAGTGTTGGGGGGCCTCTGGACGAGCAGTACTTC. The chain joins TRBV30 to TRBJ2-7; D is tentatively TRBD1 or TRBD2 (6 bases each). The V gene's germline CDR1 is GTSNPN and CDR2 SVGIG (reference sequence). The V gene lost 0 bases and the J gene lost 5 bases, with 14 bases spanning the gap. The length of the CDR3 is 14 residues.